Presented here are 13 T cell receptor beta chains from one specimen sequenced in a study of cytomegalovirus exposure and HLA in healthy donors (dated by TCRdb to 2017 to 2019). The library was generated by the immunoSEQ multiplex PCR assay. A mixture of 60 forward primers for TCR Vbeta segments and 13 reverse primers for TCR Jbeta segments was used in the multiplex PCR. TCRdb re-hosts the immuneACCESS table, in-frame sequences only. Its copies lack some clones; in the studies checked, an unresolved V gene accounts for under half of them, and the cause for the rest is not known. Counted in this sample were approximately 270,000 clones; 80% of them appeared once. The biggest ten clones account for roughly 0.3% of the sample. What was sequenced was PBMCs. The receptor source for this set is a girl aged 2-9 years in good health and CMV-seronegative.

The rearrangement uses TRBV6-5 and TRBJ2-2, with 8 nucleotides matching TRBD1. Germline lookup yields CDR1 MNHEY and CDR2 SVGAGI. Losses at the gene ends were 10 bases for V and 6 bases for J; bases not matched to a gene: 4. CDR3 length equals 12 residues. CDR3 region: CATDRGAGELFF. The CDR3 nucleotides are TGTGCCACCGACAGGGGCGCCGGGGAGCTGTTTTTT.

The CDR3: CASSFQRASHGYTF. The CDR3 DNA reads TGTGCCAGCAGTTTTCAGAGGGCCTCCCATGGCTACACCTTC. This chain joins TRBV28 and TRBJ1-2; D not resolved. Germline CDR1 is MDHEN and CDR2 is SYDVKM. V was shortened by 3 bases and J by 6 bases, with 14 bases between the two germline ends. The CDR3 is 14 amino acids.

The CDR3 region is CASSRLAGNEQFF. CDR3 coding DNA: TGTGCCAGCAGTCGACTAGCGGGGAATGAGCAGTTCTTC. The rearrangement links TRBV7-9 to TRBJ2-1; 11 positions agree with TRBD2. V was pared by 6 bases and J by 7 bases, with 2 bases of the junction left unmatched. The germline V gene has CDR1 SEHNR and CDR2 FQNEAQ (reference sequence). The CDR3 contains 13 residues. Complete variable domain (other parts from reference TRBV7-9 and TRBJ2-1): DTGVSQNPRHKITKRGQNVTFRCDPISEHNRLYWYRQTLGQGPEFLTYFQNEAQLEKSRLLSDRFSAERPKGSFSTLEIQRTEQGDSAMYLCASSRLAGNEQFFGPGTRLTVL.

The genes are TRBV19 and TRBJ2-1; 7 nucleotides match TRBD2. Losses at the gene ends were 7 bases for V and 7 bases for J; bases not matched to a gene: 10. The germline CDR1 and CDR2 sequences are LNHDA and SQIVND (reference sequence). This CDR3 spans 14 amino acids. The DNA of the CDR3 is TGTGCCAGTACCGCAGGACTAGAAGGTAATGAGCAGTTCTTC. Protein product: CASTAGLEGNEQFF.

CDR3 loop: CASSVSPGQGGYEQYF. The CDR3 region has the DNA TGTGCCAGCAGCGTTAGTCCGGGACAGGGCGGCTACGAGCAGTACTTC. V usage is TRBV7-8 and J usage is TRBJ2-5; 9 bases agree with TRBD1. The last part of the DNA fits TRBJ2-7 better; the J call may be wrong. Germline V gene data show CDR1 as SGHVS and CDR2 as FQNEAQ. The CDR3 contains 16 residues.

The V call is TRBV28, the J call TRBJ1-2; unclear D gene. Trimming removed 1 base from V and 2 bases from J, with 8 bases in between. The CDR3 contains 14 residues. Germline CDR1 and CDR2: MDHEN and SYDVKM. The DNA for the CDR3 is TGTGCCAGCAGTTTATTCCCGGGGAACTATGGCTACACCTTC. This codes for CASSLFPGNYGYTF.

The chain couples TRBV28 to TRBJ1-2; D is ambiguous. Trimming cost V 7 bases and J 7 bases, with 13 bases left between them. Germline CDR1 is MDHEN and CDR2 is SYDVKM. The CDR3 contains 12 residues. The CDR3 DNA follows: TGTGCCAGCAAATCCCAAGAGGTTGGCTACACCTTC. Translating it yields CASKSQEVGYTF.

The chain combines TRBV6-5 with TRBJ1-5; a possible D gene is TRBD1 (5 bases). Germline V CDR1 and CDR2: MNHEY, SVGAGI. V shed 5 bases and J shed 0 bases, with 11 bases lying between them. This CDR3 comprises 15 residues. CDR3 in DNA: TGTGCCAGCAGTCAGGGCACCTATAGCAATCAGCCCCAGCATTTT. Translation: CASSQGTYSNQPQHF.

The genes are TRBV7-9 and TRBJ1-1, with 7 bases aligning to TRBD1. The V gene end was trimmed by 5 bases and the J gene end by 3 bases; junction bases not matched to a gene: 3. The CDR3 has 13 residues. CDR1 is SEHNR and CDR2 is FQNEAQ in the germline V gene (reference sequence). The CDR3 nucleotides are TGTGCCAGCAGCCCCCAGGGGGACACTGAAGCTTTCTTT. Translating it yields CASSPQGDTEAFF.

V is TRBV2 and J is TRBJ1-5; possibly TRBD1 for D (6 bases). V lost 10 bases to trimming and J lost 4 bases, with 14 bases between them. This CDR3 region has 13 residues. CDR1 and CDR2 (germline): SNHLY, FYNNEI. As DNA, the CDR3 is TGTGCCACCCTCGGACAGCCGAATCAGCCCCAGCATTTT. Translated, it gives CATLGQPNQPQHF.

This clone was picked up one time. CDR3 amino acids: CASSRTDDRGYEQYF. Written as DNA, the CDR3 is TGTGCCAGCAGCCGAACAGATGACAGGGGCTACGAGCAGTACTTC. The chain couples TRBV4-2 to TRBJ2-7; 8 bases line up with TRBD1. The CDR3 spans 15 residues. Germline CDR1 is LGHNA and CDR2 is YNFKEQ. V was pared by 4 bases and J by 3 bases, with 8 bases of the junction left unmatched.

The chain has TRBV5-6 and TRBJ2-5; maybe TRBD2 (6 bases). The J call may be wrong; the DNA end is better matched by TRBJ2-7. In germline, CDR1 is SGHDT, CDR2 YYEEEE. This CDR3 is built from 16 residues. The CDR3 region has the DNA TGTGCCAGCAGCCGGGTAGTATTCCGGGGGATCTACGAGCAGTACTTC. This gives the protein CASSRVVFRGIYEQYF.

In nucleotides, the CDR3 is TGTGCCAGCAGGGAGGGACTAGATTACGGTGAGCAGTTCTTC. Translating it yields CASREGLDYGEQFF. This chain joins TRBV28 and TRBJ2-1, with TRBD2 matching 8 bases. In germline, CDR1 is MDHEN, CDR2 SYDVKM. With V trimmed by 6 bases and J by 9 bases, 10 bases remained unmatched. CDR3 length: 14 amino acids.